Here is one T cell receptor beta chain with its context. The CDR3 is made up of 12 amino acids. Germline-derived CDR1 and CDR2 are SNHLY and FYNNEI. Trimming pared 6 bases from V and 3 bases from J, leaving 9 bases between. The data derive from a study of control samples from healthy donors and cancer patients. Some clones are missing from TCRdb's copy, which holds only in-frame ones; the method was immunoSEQ multiplex PCR. The sample lists tens of thousands of clones; around 87% were seen once. The material sequenced was PBMCs. The V and J genes are TRBV2 and TRBJ2-7; a weak D match, TRBD2 (5 bases). The source is a woman aged 55-70 years with lung cancer. The CDR3 region has the DNA TGTGCCAGCAGGGGCGGGTTCTACGAGCAGTACTTC. Encoded protein: CASRGGFYEQYF.